These 8 T cell receptor beta chains share one sample of origin, sequenced in a study of cytomegalovirus exposure and HLA in healthy donors. PCR was performed using 60 Vbeta and 13 Jbeta primers. Some clones are missing from TCRdb's copy, which holds only in-frame ones; the method was immunoSEQ multiplex PCR. The sample includes 200,000 or so clones, nearly 80% of them seen just once. The sample comprised PBMCs. The receptors derive from a man between 18 and 29 years old in good health and CMV-seronegative.

The chain has TRBV4-2 and TRBJ2-7; 10 positions agree with TRBD2. Per germline, CDR1 LGHNA and CDR2 YNFKEQ. V dropped 1 base and J dropped 6; count of bases not matched to a gene: 6. This CDR3 spans 15 amino acids. The CDR3 spells CASSQGAGGPFEQYF. The CDR3 bases are TGTGCCAGCAGCCAAGGAGCGGGAGGGCCCTTCGAGCAGTACTTC.

The chain combines TRBV5-1 with TRBJ2-1; 12 bases match TRBD2. Germline CDR1 SGHRS, CDR2 YFSETQ. With 4 bases clipped from V and 8 bases from J, the junction kept 22 bases outside the gene matches. The CDR3 is made up of 20 amino acids. The CDR3: CASSPIPPTKTSGSLDEQFF. The DNA for the CDR3 is TGCGCCAGCAGCCCCATTCCCCCAACTAAGACTAGCGGGAGTCTGGATGAGCAGTTCTTC. The full variable domain, completed using reference TRBV5-1 and TRBJ2-1, is KAGVTQTPRYLIKTRGQQVTLSCSPISGHRSVSWYQQTPGQGLQFLFEYFSETQRNKGNFPGRFSGRQFSNSRSEMNVSTLELGDSALYLCASSPIPPTKTSGSLDEQFFGPGTRLTVL.

This clone came up a few times. The rearrangement joins TRBV4-2 to TRBJ1-2; the match to TRBD1 covers 9 bases. With 8 bases clipped from V and 8 bases from J, the junction kept 9 bases outside the gene matches. The CDR3 totals 13 residues. In germline, CDR1 is LGHNA, CDR2 YNFKEQ. CDR3 coding DNA: TGTGCCAGCGGGGACAGGGAAAACCTCGGCTACACCTTC. Translation gives CASGDRENLGYTF.

The chain recombines TRBV23-1 with TRBJ1-2, with a tentative D call TRBD1 (6 bases). TRBV23-1 is classed as an ORF, of uncertain function. CDR3 length equals 14 residues. Trimming cost V 3 bases and J 6 bases, with 14 bases left between them. CDR3 in amino acids: CASSHIGDIDGYTF. CDR3 sequence (DNA): TGCGCCAGCAGTCATATAGGGGACATAGATGGCTACACCTTC.

The CDR3 DNA sequence: TGCGCCAGCAGCACTGAGTTATCCTACAATGAGCAGTTCTTC. This sequence encodes CASSTELSYNEQFF. This sequence joins TRBV5-1 and TRBJ2-1; D is ambiguous. CDR1 SGHRS and CDR2 YFSETQ come from the germline V gene. CDR3 length equals 14 residues. V lost 4 bases and J lost 1, with 9 bases in between. The full variable domain, with the rest looked up from reference TRBV5-1 and TRBJ2-1, is KAGVTQTPRYLIKTRGQQVTLSCSPISGHRSVSWYQQTPGQGLQFLFEYFSETQRNKGNFPGRFSGRQFSNSRSEMNVSTLELGDSALYLCASSTELSYNEQFFGPGTRLTVL.

CDR3 DNA sequence: TGTGCCACCAGCTGGACTGGGACAGGGAAAGGGAATGAGCAGTTCTTC. It specifies CATSWTGTGKGNEQFF. This chain uses TRBV15 with TRBJ2-1; 9 bases agree with TRBD1. From germline, CDR1 is LNHNV and CDR2 YYDKDF (reference sequence). CDR3 size: 16 residues. Unmatched junction bases numbered 12, after V lost 5 bases and J lost 7 bases. Full variable domain (rest looked up from reference TRBV15 and TRBJ2-1): DAMVIQNPRYQVTQFGKPVTLSCSQTLNHNVMYWYQQKSSQAPKLLFHYYDKDFNNEADTPDNFQSRRPNTSFCFLDIRSPGLGDTAMYLCATSWTGTGKGNEQFFGPGTRLTVL.

This clone has a handful of counts. The rearrangement uses TRBV4-2 and TRBJ1-1, with 10 bases aligning to TRBD1. Germline loops: CDR1 LGHNA, CDR2 YNFKEQ. The CDR3 is 15 amino acids. V dropped 5 bases and J dropped 7; count of bases not matched to a gene: 10. The CDR3 loop is CASSLMGQGLSEAFF. In DNA form, the CDR3 reads TGTGCCAGCAGCTTGATGGGACAGGGGCTAAGTGAAGCTTTCTTT.

The chain uses TRBV30 and TRBJ2-3; D remains unclear. V was trimmed by 0 bases and J by 5 bases, leaving 9 bases between them. Germline lookup yields CDR1 GTSNPN and CDR2 SVGIG (reference sequence). The length of the CDR3 is 13 residues. The CDR3 DNA reads TGTGCCTGGAGTGTGGTAGCTCAAGATACGCAGTATTTT. Protein sequence: CAWSVVAQDTQYF. Together with reference TRBV30 and TRBJ2-3, the CDR3 gives the full variable domain: SQTIHQWPATLVQPVGSPLSLECTVEGTSNPNLYWYRQAAGRGLQLLFYSVGIGQISSEVPQNLSASRPQDRQFILSSKKLLLSDSGFYLCAWSVVAQDTQYFGPGTRLTVL.